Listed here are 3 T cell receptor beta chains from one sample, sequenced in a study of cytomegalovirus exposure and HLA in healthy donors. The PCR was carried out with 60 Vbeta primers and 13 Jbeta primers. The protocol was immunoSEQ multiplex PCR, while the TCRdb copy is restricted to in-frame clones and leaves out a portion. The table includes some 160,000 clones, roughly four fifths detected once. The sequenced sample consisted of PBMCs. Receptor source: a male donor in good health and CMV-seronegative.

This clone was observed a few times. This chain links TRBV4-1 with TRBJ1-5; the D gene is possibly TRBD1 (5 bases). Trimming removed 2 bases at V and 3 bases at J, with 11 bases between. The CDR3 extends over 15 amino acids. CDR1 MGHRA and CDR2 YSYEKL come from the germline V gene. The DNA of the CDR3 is TGCGCCAGCAGCCAAACCCGGGGACTCAATCAGCCCCAGCATTTT. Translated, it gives CASSQTRGLNQPQHF.

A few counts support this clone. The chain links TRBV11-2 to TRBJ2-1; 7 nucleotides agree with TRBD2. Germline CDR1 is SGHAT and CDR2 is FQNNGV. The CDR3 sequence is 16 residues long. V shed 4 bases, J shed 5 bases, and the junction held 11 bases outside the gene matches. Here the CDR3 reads CASSYALGLLHNEQFF. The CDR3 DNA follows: TGTGCCAGCAGCTACGCCCTGGGACTACTACACAATGAGCAGTTCTTC.

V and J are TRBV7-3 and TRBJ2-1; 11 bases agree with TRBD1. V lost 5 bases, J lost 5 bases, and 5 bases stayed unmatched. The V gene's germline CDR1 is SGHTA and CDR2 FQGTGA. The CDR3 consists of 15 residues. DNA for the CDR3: TGTGCCAGCAGCCCTGGACAGGGGGCCAACAATGAGCAGTTCTTC. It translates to CASSPGQGANNEQFF.